This T cell receptor (beta chain) was captured by sequencing in a study of T cells after yellow fever vaccination. Germline V gene data show CDR1 as DFQATT and CDR2 as SNEGSKA (reference sequence). V was clipped by 5 bases and J by 9 bases; unmatched bases: 10. CDR3 length: 14 residues. TCRdb reanalysed the 5' RACE reads using MiXCR and keeps one entry per CDR3 protein. Among around 300,000 distinct CDR3 sequences listed, over 4% were seen once. The sequence was obtained from a man aged 18-30 years who received the YFV17D yellow fever vaccine. The sequencing used PBMCs, collected 5 days after the yellow fever booster vaccination. The rearrangement joins TRBV20-1 to TRBJ1-6, with 7 positions matching TRBD1. The CDR3 DNA sequence: TGCAGTGCTGGAGCCGGGACAGTAAGTTCACCCCTCCACTTT. This encodes CSAGAGTVSSPLHF.